The clone carrying this T cell receptor beta chain was picked up one time. This sample was included in a study of blood T cell repertoires in COVID-19. Study-wide context: Samples representing acute and convalescent COVID-19 were sourced from the United States, Italy and Spain. The analysed material was cDNA or gDNA that came from T cells, B-cell-depleted T cells, or PBMCs.

Germline assignment: CDR1 SNHLY and CDR2 FYNNEI. Trimming removed 7 bases from V and 4 bases from J, with 16 bases in between. The CDR3 is 14 amino acids. Per the original methods: Reference gene primer amplification yielded estimated nucleated cell counts. Sequencing used immunoSEQ multiplex PCR; TCRdb keeps in-frame clones, though not all of them. Clone size and the V and J calls come from that table; the DNA yielded D and trimming. The sample consists of about 74,000 clones, 84% of them appearing once. The sequenced material came from peripheral blood. The chain uses TRBV2 and TRBJ1-1; possible D gene TRBD1, 6 bases. The TCR was taken from a man between 70 and 80 years old with acute or convalescent COVID-19. CDR3 sequence: CASTIEGGTTEAFF. The CDR3 DNA sequence: TGTGCCAGCACAATCGAGGGGGGGACCACTGAAGCTTTCTTT.